Listed below are T cell receptor beta chains from one sample, sequenced in a study of cytomegalovirus exposure and HLA in healthy donors. Profiling relied on immunoSEQ multiplex PCR, and the TCRdb table lists in-frame clones only, not all of them. The sample lists approximately 150,000 clones; about four fifths were seen once. Material for sequencing was PBMCs. All receptors come from a woman aged 45-59 years in good health and CMV-seronegative. The CDR3 runs from the conserved cysteine through the conserved F or W. D genes are given only for firm matches. Only part of the rows carry a size: once, few, many, or a class if the clone is expanded.

d_call clone_size j_call v_call cdr3_nt cdr3_aa
TRBD1 NA TRBJ2-1 TRBV12-5 TGTGCTAGTGGCTCTCCCGACAGGGTGACCTACAATGAGCAGTTCTTC CASGSPDRVTYNEQFF
TRBD2 NA TRBJ2-7 TRBV18 TGTGCCAGCTCAGTGTTAGCGGGAGGCGGCGAGCAGTACTTC CASSVLAGGGEQYF
TRBD2 few TRBJ2-3 TRBV5-6 TGTGCCACCGAGCAGCCGGGAGGAACAGATACGCAGTATTTT CATEQPGGTDTQYF
NA NA TRBJ1-4 TRBV28 TGTGCCAGCAGTTTATCGGGTGAAAAACTGTTTTTT CASSLSGEKLFF
TRBD1 NA TRBJ2-7 TRBV19 TGTGCCAGTAGTCACGGACAGGATAGCTCCTACGAGCAGTACTTC CASSHGQDSSYEQYF
NA NA TRBJ2-2 TRBV10-3 TGTGCCATCAGTGTAGGACTGACCGGGGAGCTGTTTTTT CAISVGLTGELFF
TRBD1 NA TRBJ1-1 TRBV19 TGTGCCAGTTATCAGGGGGCGAACACTGAAGCTTTCTTT CASYQGANTEAFF
TRBD2 few TRBJ2-2 TRBV7-9 TGTGCCAGCAGCCCGGGACTAGCGGTCACCGGGGAGCTGTTTTTT CASSPGLAVTGELFF
NA NA TRBJ2-2 TRBV10-3 TGTGCCGCCCAACCAGCGAACACCGGGGAGCTGTTTTTT CAAQPANTGELFF
TRBD2 NA TRBJ2-1 TRBV19 TGTGCCAGTAGTCTCGGGACTAGCGAGTTCTTC CASSLGTSEFF
NA NA TRBJ1-1 TRBV9 TGTGCCAGCAGCGTAGGGGAGGGGGTTTTAGCTGAAGCTTTCTTT CASSVGEGVLAEAFF
NA NA TRBJ1-3 TRBV19 TGTGCCAGTAGTAACGGTGGTGATGCAGGAAACACCATATATTTT CASSNGGDAGNTIYF
TRBD2 NA TRBJ2-5 TRBV6-5 TGTGCCAGCAGAGGACTAGGGGACCGCGAGACCCAGTACTTC CASRGLGDRETQYF
TRBD2 NA TRBJ2-7 TRBV5-6 TGTGCCAGCAGCAACAGCGGGAGGATCGCCTACGAGCAGTACTTC CASSNSGRIAYEQYF
TRBD2 NA TRBJ2-1 TRBV5-1 TGCGCCAGCAGCAAACCTCCGGGACTAAGTGAGCAGTTCTTC CASSKPPGLSEQFF
NA NA TRBJ2-1 TRBV2 TGTGCCAGCAGTGGACAGGTCAATGAGCAGTTCTTC CASSGQVNEQFF
TRBD1 NA TRBJ2-5 TRBV19 TGTGCCAGTAGTTCGGGACAGGGCCGCCAAGAGACCCAGTACTTC CASSSGQGRQETQYF
NA NA TRBJ2-7 TRBV7-9 TGTGCCAGCAGTCCCGGGCGGGGAGAGCAGTACTTC CASSPGRGEQYF
TRBD2 NA TRBJ2-7 TRBV7-9 TGTGCCAGCACCGGGACTAGCGGGATTAGCTCCTACGAGCAGTACTTC CASTGTSGISSYEQYF
NA NA TRBJ2-1 TRBV9 TGTGCCAGCAGCCCAGACCCGGGAAGCTACAATGAGCAGTTCTTC CASSPDPGSYNEQFF
TRBD1 few TRBJ1-2 TRBV7-2 TGTGCCAGCAGCTTAGGGGGACAGGGAAGGGACTATGGCTACACCTTC CASSLGGQGRDYGYTF
NA NA TRBJ1-3 TRBV30 TGTGCCTGGAGTCAACTCAGGGGATGGGGCTCTGGAAACACCATATATTTT CAWSQLRGWGSGNTIYF
NA NA TRBJ1-3 TRBV10-3 TGTGCCATCAGGTACAGGGTTGGGTCTGGAAACACCATATATTTT CAIRYRVGSGNTIYF
TRBD1 few TRBJ1-4 TRBV5-6 TGTGCCAGCAGCCAGGGGGATCCTAATGAAAAACTGTTTTTT CASSQGDPNEKLFF
TRBD2 NA TRBJ2-3 TRBV9 TGTGCCAGCAGCGTAGTTGGACTAGCGGCCACAGATACGCAGTATTTT CASSVVGLAATDTQYF
NA NA TRBJ1-2 TRBV9 TGTGCCAGCAGCCCAGGTCCTAGCGGTGGCTACACCTTC CASSPGPSGGYTF
NA NA TRBJ2-7 TRBV18 TGTGCCAGCTCACCACCGTCGGCAGGGATATACGAGCAGTACTTC CASSPPSAGIYEQYF
TRBD2 once TRBJ2-1 TRBV11-3 TGTGCCAGCAGCTCCCGGACTAGCGGGGGTGACAATGAGCAGTTCTTC CASSSRTSGGDNEQFF
TRBD1 NA TRBJ2-7 TRBV30 TGTGCCTGGAGGGACAGGGGGTCCTACGAGCAGTACTTC CAWRDRGSYEQYF
NA NA TRBJ1-2 TRBV10-3 TGTGCCATCAGTGAGGGTCGGGGGGAGACCTATGGCTACACCTTC CAISEGRGETYGYTF
TRBD1 NA TRBJ2-7 TRBV7-9 TGTGCCAGCAGCCCGGACAGGGCGACGACCGAGCAGTACTTC CASSPDRATTEQYF
NA few TRBJ2-7 TRBV25-1 TGTGCCAGCAGTGACCGGACGGGGGTTAGGAAGCAGTACTTC CASSDRTGVRKQYF
TRBD1 NA TRBJ2-7 TRBV29-1 TGCAGCGTTGCACAGGGGATAACCTACGAGCAGTACTTC CSVAQGITYEQYF
TRBD1 NA TRBJ1-2 TRBV6-6 TGTGCCAGCAGTTACCCCGGACAGGGCGACTATGGCTACACCTTC CASSYPGQGDYGYTF
NA NA TRBJ2-1 TRBV6-1 TGTGCCAGCAGACTAGCCACTTACAATGAGCAGTTCTTC CASRLATYNEQFF
TRBD1 NA TRBJ1-6 TRBV11-2 TGTGCCAGCAGCGATCAGACAGGGGGCCGCTCACCCCTCCACTTT CASSDQTGGRSPLHF
TRBD2 NA TRBJ2-2 TRBV9 TGTGCCAGCAGCCCCGATCAGGGACTACTGAACACCGGGGAGCTGTTTTTT CASSPDQGLLNTGELFF
TRBD1 NA TRBJ2-7 TRBV7-2 TGTGCCAGCAGCCCATCGACAGGGGCTCCCTACGAGCAGTACTTC CASSPSTGAPYEQYF
TRBD1 NA TRBJ1-1 TRBV18 TGTGCCAGCTCACCGGGACAGGGTATAGTTGAAGCTTTCTTT CASSPGQGIVEAFF
NA few TRBJ2-2 TRBV7-2 TGTGCCAGCAGCTCCGGGGGGCGGAACACCGGGGAGCTGTTTTTT CASSSGGRNTGELFF
TRBD2 NA TRBJ2-1 TRBV10-3 TGTGCCATCACTGGCGGACTAGCGGGGTCGAGCTCCTACAATGAGCAGTTCTTC CAITGGLAGSSSYNEQFF